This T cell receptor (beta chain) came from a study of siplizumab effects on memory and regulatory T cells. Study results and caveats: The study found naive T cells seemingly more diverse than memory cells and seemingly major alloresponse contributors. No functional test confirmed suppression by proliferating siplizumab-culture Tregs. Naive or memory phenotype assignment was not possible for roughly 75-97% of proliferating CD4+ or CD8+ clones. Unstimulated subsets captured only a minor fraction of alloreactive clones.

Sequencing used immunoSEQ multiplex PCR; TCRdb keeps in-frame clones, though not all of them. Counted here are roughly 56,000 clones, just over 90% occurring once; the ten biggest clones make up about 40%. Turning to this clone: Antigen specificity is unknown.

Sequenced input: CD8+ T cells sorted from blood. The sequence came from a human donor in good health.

CDR3 region: CASSLVTSSYEQYF. CDR3 coding DNA: TGTGCCAGCAGCTTAGTGACTAGCAGCTACGAGCAGTACTTC. V is TRBV7-8 and J is TRBJ2-7; TRBD2 matches 7 bases. The CDR3 spans 14 residues. The germline V gene has CDR1 SGHVS and CDR2 FQNEAQ. V lost 1 base to trimming and J lost 3 bases; unmatched junction nucleotides: 3.